These 30 T cell receptor beta chains originate from one sample sequenced in a study of blood T cell repertoires in COVID-19. Produced via immunoSEQ multiplex PCR; TCRdb's table is partial and in-frame only. The table includes tens of thousands of clones, about nine tenths detected once. The sequenced sample consisted of peripheral blood. The origin of the receptors is a man between 25 and 39 years old with acute or convalescent COVID-19.

This chain uses TRBV2 with TRBJ2-2; unclear D gene. V lost 1 base and J lost 5, with 8 bases in between. Germline CDR1 reads SNHLY; CDR2 reads FYNNEI. This CDR3 comprises 14 residues. CDR3: CASSEVTATGELFF. The CDR3 nucleotides are TGTGCCAGCAGTGAAGTCACAGCTACCGGGGAGCTGTTTTTT.

The rearrangement uses TRBV3-1 (or the pseudogene TRBV3-2) and TRBJ2-1, with 7 bases aligning to TRBD2. V gave up 1 base and J gave up 10 bases; unmatched junction bases: 7. CDR1 LGHDT and CDR2 YNNKEL come from the germline V gene (reference sequence). The CDR3 consists of 14 residues. The CDR3, as DNA: TGTGCCAGCAGCCAAGGGGAGGGGCTGGGGGAGCAGTTCTTC. Translating gives CASSQGEGLGEQFF.

The gene calls are TRBV9 and TRBJ2-7; the match to TRBD2 covers 10 bases. The CDR3 spans 13 residues. Germline V CDR1 and CDR2: SGDLS, YYNGEE. V shed 3 bases and J 7 bases; nucleotides not matched to a gene: 4. The CDR3 DNA sequence: TGTGCCAGCAGCGGGGGACTAGCGAGAGAGCAGTACTTC. Translating it yields CASSGGLAREQYF.

The chain has TRBV25-1 and TRBJ1-6, with 9 bases matching TRBD1. Trimming at V came to 4 bases and at J to 8 bases, leaving 6 bases not matched to a gene. The CDR3 sequence is 15 residues long. Germline loops: CDR1 MGHDK, CDR2 SYGVNS. CDR3 sequence: CASSAPQGADSPLHF. Written as DNA, the CDR3 is TGTGCCAGCAGTGCCCCACAGGGGGCCGATTCACCCCTCCACTTT. The variable domain in full, completed from reference TRBV25-1 and TRBJ1-6, reads EADIYQTPRYLVIGTGKKITLECSQTMGHDKMYWYQQDPGMELHLIHYSYGVNSTEKGDLSSESTVSRIRTEHFPLTLESARPSHTSQYLCASSAPQGADSPLHFGNGTRLTVT.

The J gene is TRBJ2-2, the V gene TRBV30; TRBD2 agrees at 10 bases. CDR3 length equals 16 residues. The germline V gene has CDR1 GTSNPN and CDR2 SVGIG (reference sequence). Unmatched junction bases numbered 9, after V lost 4 bases and J lost 4 bases. The CDR3 nucleotides are TGTGCCTGGACTAAGCGGGGGGGCATTTCCACCGGGGAGCTGTTTTTT. It specifies CAWTKRGGISTGELFF.

The J gene is TRBJ2-5, the V gene TRBV14, with TRBD2 matching over 12 bases. CDR3 length: 18 residues. Looked up from germline, CDR1 is SGHDN and CDR2 is FVKESK. V was clipped by 4 bases and J by 2 bases; unmatched bases: 11. CDR3 nucleotide sequence: TGTGCCAGCAGCCGAGGACTAGCGGGGTTGGGTTCACAAGAGACCCAGTACTTC. Translation gives CASSRGLAGLGSQETQYF.

This clone was seen once. The chain recombines TRBV24-1 with TRBJ1-4; no clear D. The germline CDR1 and CDR2 sequences are KGHDR and SFDVKD. Deletions cut 3 bases from V and 7 bases from J, with 14 bases between. CDR3 length equals 15 residues. CDR3 nucleotides: TGTGCCACCAGTGATCCACACCTAGAGGGTGAAAAACTGTTTTTT. Translating gives CATSDPHLEGEKLFF.

The chain couples TRBV7-2 to TRBJ2-5; possibly TRBD1 for D (6 bases). The CDR3 consists of 14 residues. The germline CDR1 and CDR2 sequences are SGHTA and FQGNSA. V was clipped by 5 bases and J by 7 bases, with 17 bases between them. The CDR3 DNA reads TGTGCCAGCAGCCTCGCCCAGGGGTTGGGGACCCAGTACTTC. Amino acid sequence: CASSLAQGLGTQYF.

This clone was seen just once. The chain is built from TRBV10-2 and TRBJ1-1; D gene unclear. V lost 4 bases to trimming and J lost 4 bases, with 10 bases between them. The CDR3 loop spans 13 amino acids. CDR1 WSHSY and CDR2 SAAADI come from the germline V gene. CDR3 nucleotide sequence: TGCGCCAGCAGTGTAGAGCCGTTCACTGAAGCTTTCTTT. Its translation is CASSVEPFTEAFF.

The chain uses TRBV7-9 and TRBJ2-1; 8 bases agree with TRBD2. CDR3 length: 17 amino acids. V lost 1 base, J lost 6 bases, and 11 bases stayed unmatched. Germline CDR1 reads SEHNR; CDR2 reads FQNEAQ (reference sequence). The CDR3, as DNA: TGTGCCAGCAGCTTAGGGTCGGGAGGGCCGGACGGCAATGAGCAGTTCTTC. It translates to CASSLGSGGPDGNEQFF.

The V gene is TRBV5-1, the J gene TRBJ1-2; 7 bases are shared with TRBD1. This CDR3 contains 13 residues. From germline, CDR1 is SGHRS and CDR2 YFSETQ. The V segment lost 3 bases and the J segment 5 bases; nucleotides outside the gene matches: 4. CDR3 in DNA: TGCGCCAGCAGCTCGGACAGGTTTTATGGCTACACCTTC. Amino acids: CASSSDRFYGYTF.

CDR3 sequence reads: CASRSGFGNEKLFF. CDR3 nucleotide sequence: TGTGCCAGCAGGAGCGGGTTTGGTAATGAAAAACTGTTTTTT. This rearrangement joins TRBV2 to TRBJ1-4; D remains unclear. CDR1 and CDR2 from the germline V gene are SNHLY and FYNNEI. V was pared by 6 bases and J by 4 bases, with 12 bases between. This CDR3 contains 14 residues. Using reference TRBV2 and TRBJ1-4 for the parts outside the CDR3, the full variable domain is EPEVTQTPSHQVTQMGQEVILRCVPISNHLYFYWYRQILGQKVEFLVSFYNNEISEKSEIFDDQFSVERPDGSNFTLKIRSTKLEDSAMYFCASRSGFGNEKLFFGSGTQLSVL.

This clone has just a few counts. The chain carries TRBV29-1 and TRBJ1-4, with D perhaps TRBD1 (6 bases). V gave up 5 bases and J gave up 0 bases, with 10 bases separating them. Germline V CDR1 and CDR2: SQVTM, ANQGSEA. The CDR3 contains 14 residues. The CDR3 protein is CSVSQGTTNEKLFF. As DNA, the CDR3 is TGCAGCGTTTCACAGGGAACAACTAATGAAAAACTGTTTTTT.

This sequence joins TRBV11-2 and TRBJ1-2, with TRBD1 matching 9 bases. CDR1 SGHAT and CDR2 FQNNGV come from the germline V gene. With 5 bases clipped from V and 5 bases from J, the junction kept 9 bases outside the gene matches. CDR3 length: 15 amino acids. The chain's CDR3 is CASSVTGTGKYGYTF. DNA of the CDR3: TGTGCCAGCAGCGTGACCGGGACAGGGAAATATGGCTACACCTTC. Drawing the rest from reference TRBV11-2 and TRBJ1-2, the complete variable domain is EAGVAQSPRYKIIEKRQSVAFWCNPISGHATLYWYQQILGQGPKLLIQFQNNGVVDDSQLPKDRFSAERLKGVDSTLKIQPAKLEDSAVYLCASSVTGTGKYGYTFGSGTRLTVV.

With respect to this clone: Other DNA sequences within the sample encode an identical CDR3. The chain has TRBV19 and TRBJ2-4; no reliable D call. This CDR3 is built from 13 residues. Germline V gene data show CDR1 as LNHDA and CDR2 as SQIVND (reference sequence). The ends were cut back, 4 bases at V and 10 bases at J, with 14 bases in the middle. The CDR3 protein is CASSTRSTNIQYF. The CDR3 DNA reads as TGTGCCAGTAGTACGAGGAGTACAAATATTCAGTACTTC.

The chain carries TRBV2 and TRBJ1-4, with 8 nucleotides matching TRBD1. This CDR3 spans 15 amino acids. The V gene end was trimmed by 6 bases and the J gene end by 3 bases; junction bases not matched to a gene: 6. The germline V gene encodes CDR1 SNHLY and CDR2 FYNNEI. CDR3 region: CASRLSGGSNEKLFF. The CDR3 nucleotides are TGTGCCAGCAGGCTGTCAGGGGGCTCTAATGAAAAACTGTTTTTT.

J is TRBJ2-5 and V is TRBV2, with a weak D call TRBD1 (5 bases). Germline CDR1 SNHLY, CDR2 FYNNEI. CDR3 length: 13 residues. Trimming took off 7 bases at V and 4 bases at J, with 13 bases between the two ends. The CDR3 region has the DNA TGTGCCAGCACCAAGGGGCGAGGAGAGACCCAGTACTTC. Its translation: CASTKGRGETQYF.

This chain links TRBV15 with TRBJ1-6, with D hard to call. CDR3 size: 16 residues. Germline CDR1 LNHNV, CDR2 YYDKDF (reference sequence). The V and J ends lost 0 bases and 5 bases respectively, with 11 bases between them. The CDR3 nucleotides are TGTGCCACCAGCAGAGATAAGCAAAGAAATAATTCACCCCTCCACTTT. This translates into CATSRDKQRNNSPLHF. The whole variable domain, filled in from reference TRBV15 and TRBJ1-6, reads DAMVIQNPRYQVTQFGKPVTLSCSQTLNHNVMYWYQQKSSQAPKLLFHYYDKDFNNEADTPDNFQSRRPNTSFCFLDIRSPGLGDTAMYLCATSRDKQRNNSPLHFGNGTRLTVT.

The rearrangement links TRBV28 to TRBJ1-1; no clear D gene. The CDR3 is made up of 14 amino acids. The germline V and J ends were trimmed by 1 base and 5 bases, with 11 bases remaining between them. Germline assignment: CDR1 MDHEN and CDR2 SYDVKM. The CDR3 region has the DNA TGTGCCAGCAGTTTATTCGGGAAAACGACTGAAGCTTTCTTT. Translated, it gives CASSLFGKTTEAFF.

The rearrangement uses TRBV6-6 and TRBJ1-5; no clear D. Trimming removed 5 bases from V and 5 bases from J, with 7 bases in between. This CDR3 contains 12 residues. CDR1 MNHNY and CDR2 SVGAGI come from the germline V gene (reference sequence). The CDR3 coding sequence is TGTGCCAGCAGTCCCCCGGATCAGCCCCAGCATTTT. It specifies CASSPPDQPQHF.

This rearrangement joins TRBV5-4 to TRBJ2-3; weak D call: TRBD2 (6 bases). V dropped 10 bases and J dropped 3 bases, with 15 bases sitting between them. This CDR3 spans 13 amino acids. Germline V gene lookup returns CDR1 SGHNT and CDR2 YYREEE (reference sequence). The CDR3 nucleotides read TGTGCCGGAGGGAACCCAGGGACAGATACGCAGTATTTT. Translated: CAGGNPGTDTQYF.

The chain joins TRBV4-2 to TRBJ1-2; D perhaps matches TRBD1 (6 bases). Germline loops: CDR1 LGHNA, CDR2 YNFKEQ. Trimming shortened V by 2 bases and J by 0 bases, and 10 bases separated the two germline ends. The CDR3 extends over 15 amino acids. CDR3 sequence: CASSQINRANYGYTF. CDR3 nucleotides: TGTGCCAGCAGCCAAATAAACAGGGCTAACTATGGCTACACCTTC.

The chain couples TRBV5-1 to TRBJ2-7; 11 bases fit TRBD1. With 3 bases clipped from V and 7 bases from J, the junction kept 6 bases outside the gene matches. CDR3 length equals 14 residues. Germline V gene lookup returns CDR1 SGHRS and CDR2 YFSETQ. CDR3 sequence (DNA): TGCGCCAGCAGCTCGGACAGGGGGCGCGGTGAGCAGTACTTC. Its protein is CASSSDRGRGEQYF.

J is TRBJ2-2 and V is TRBV6-2 or TRBV6-3; 7 positions agree with TRBD2. Germline-derived CDR1 and CDR2 are MNHEY and SVGEGT. Trimming cost V 2 bases and J 6 bases; bases outside gene matches: 9. The CDR3 is 16 residues long. The CDR3 here is CASSYAAAGSSGELFF. In nucleotides, the CDR3 is TGTGCCAGCAGTTACGCTGCAGCGGGATCGTCCGGGGAGCTGTTTTTT.

The chain joins TRBV12-5 to TRBJ2-7; a possible D gene is TRBD2 (5 bases). CDR1 LGHNT and CDR2 FRNRAP come from the germline V gene. The CDR3 consists of 16 residues. V was cut by 0 bases and J by 3 bases, with 15 bases left in between. CDR3 nucleotides: TGTGCTAGTGGTTTGGTACAGAGGGCCGCGGGCTACGAGCAGTACGTC. It codes for CASGLVQRAAGYEQYV.

Worth noting for this clone: The sample carries other DNA sequences with the same CDR3. The genes are TRBV27 and TRBJ1-5, with 7 bases lining up with TRBD1. Per germline, CDR1 MNHEY and CDR2 SMNVEV (reference sequence). J was trimmed by 2 bases and V by 8 bases; bases with no gene match: 6. The CDR3 spans 14 residues. In nucleotides, the CDR3 is TGTGCCAGCTCGGACAGGCAGGGCAATCAGCCCCAGCATTTT. It is translated as CASSDRQGNQPQHF.

The rearrangement links TRBV2 to TRBJ1-1; TRBD1 might be the D (6 bases). V lost 6 bases to trimming and J lost 5 bases, with 13 bases between them. Germline-derived CDR1 and CDR2 are SNHLY and FYNNEI. The CDR3 loop spans 13 amino acids. The CDR3 is CASSADRPTEAFF. CDR3 in DNA: TGTGCCAGCAGCGCTGACAGGCCTACTGAAGCTTTCTTT. Complete variable domain (other parts from reference TRBV2 and TRBJ1-1): EPEVTQTPSHQVTQMGQEVILRCVPISNHLYFYWYRQILGQKVEFLVSFYNNEISEKSEIFDDQFSVERPDGSNFTLKIRSTKLEDSAMYFCASSADRPTEAFFGQGTRLTVV.

This clone came up a few times. The chain uses TRBV27 and TRBJ1-1, with a tentative D call TRBD1 (6 bases). V was trimmed by 5 bases and J by 3 bases, leaving 19 bases between them. The CDR3 length is 16 residues. Germline CDR1 is MNHEY and CDR2 is SMNVEV (reference sequence). CDR3 amino acids: CASSPRGGPWDTEAFF. Written as DNA, the CDR3 is TGTGCCAGCAGTCCACGTGGGGGCCCTTGGGACACTGAAGCTTTCTTT.

The rearrangement joins TRBV5-1 to TRBJ2-1; 9 bases line up with TRBD2. The CDR3 consists of 15 residues. Trimming took 1 base from V and 7 from J; bases not matched to a gene: 6. Germline V gene lookup returns CDR1 SGHRS and CDR2 YFSETQ. CDR3 residues: CASSLSLAGRNEQFF. In DNA form, the CDR3 reads TGCGCCAGCAGCTTGTCCCTAGCGGGGAGAAATGAGCAGTTCTTC.

This rearrangement joins TRBV18 to TRBJ2-5, with TRBD2 identical over 10 bases. The CDR3 totals 14 residues. J gave up 5 bases and V 3 bases, and 3 bases lay outside the gene matches. CDR1 and CDR2 from the germline V gene are KGHSH and LQKENI. CDR3 nucleotides: TGTGCCAGCTCACCCGCGGGACTAGCGGAGACCCAGTACTTC. Encoded protein: CASSPAGLAETQYF.